Reported below is one T cell receptor (beta chain). The V gene's germline CDR1 is MNHEY and CDR2 SVGEGT. The CDR3 sequence is 16 residues long. V was shortened by 2 bases and J by 1 base, with 12 bases between the two germline ends. These data belong to a study of blood T cell repertoires in COVID-19. At the level of the study: Samples representing acute and convalescent COVID-19 were sourced from the United States, Italy and Spain. Sources were T cells, B-cell-depleted T cells, or PBMCs; the material itself was cDNA or gDNA.

Authors' processing steps: Amplifying reference gene primers gave estimates of nucleated cell counts. Some clones are missing from TCRdb's copy, which holds only in-frame ones; the method was immunoSEQ multiplex PCR. V and J calls and clone size follow that table, whereas D and trimming were derived from the DNA. Found here are roughly 68,000 clones, around 89% of them singletons; the top ten hold 6% to 7%. The source is a woman aged 70-85 years with acute or convalescent COVID-19. Sequencing used peripheral blood. The rearrangement links TRBV6-2 or TRBV6-3 to TRBJ1-5; D perhaps matches TRBD1 (5 bases). The CDR3 nucleotides are TGTGCCAGCAGTTACACCGGGACTCACAGCAATCAGCCCCAGCATTTT. Protein sequence: CASSYTGTHSNQPQHF.